Below, one TCR beta chain is given with its context. Its recognized antigen is unknown. There are no base qualities to consult, and no much larger clone falls within one base. Systemically healthy Caucasian individuals from Russia, 35 to 50 in total and aged roughly 6 to 95 years, were included as donors. About 9.6 milliliters of peripheral blood were collected from each donor into EDTA-treated Vacutainer tubes. Ficoll-Paque density-gradient centrifugation was used to isolate PBMCs, with at least 6.5 million per sample. Trizol reagent was used to extract total RNA from PBMCs, with at least 6 micrograms per sample. For every donor, flow cytometry on a PBMC aliquot measured the percentage of naive CD45RAhigh/CD27high T cells. The data stem from a study of blood T cells in healthy people across ages (dated by TCRdb to the mid-2010s). About the investigation overall: In model experiments, template switching captured roughly one uniquely barcoded TCR beta cDNA molecule for every two T cells. Age-related changes in TCR beta repertoire diversity were measured in the study by deep sequencing normalized with unique cDNA molecular identifiers. Donors were grouped into four age groups: young (average approximately 16 years), middle-aged (approximately 41), aged (approximately 67) and long-lived (less than 85). The study analyzed two additional independent replicas of 1 million unique cDNA reads from the same blood draw for two donors, one aged 18 to 30 and one aged 80 or older.

From the germline V gene, CDR1 is MNHNS and CDR2 is SASEGT. The junction carries 19 bases between V and J, which are trimmed by 6 bases and 14 bases respectively. Reading from cysteine to phenylalanine, the CDR3 counts 12 amino acids. CDR3 DNA only is kept here, 36 bases in frame from base 1. Library preparation used 5' RACE. The listed sequencing device is Illumina HiSeq 2500. A second 7 to 11 cycle PCR used a sample-barcoded 5' primer and a J-beta primer mix. A template-switch 5' adaptor carrying 12 random nucleotides introduced a unique molecular identifier onto each TCR beta cDNA molecule. Each sample yielded at least 3 million CDR3-containing paired-end reads. First-strand cDNA synthesis was performed from all RNA using the Mint cDNA synthesis kit, with priming by a TRBC-specific oligonucleotide. After uracil-DNA glycosylase treatment, a first 18-cycle PCR used universal primers M1SS and BC2_uni_R on all cDNA. The study's own analysis went as follows. Each sample was normalized by randomly selecting 1 million high-quality reads, each carrying a distinct molecular identifier. Instead of being binned into consensus sequences, reads with shared molecular identifiers were discarded. CDR3 identification, clonotype clustering and error correction used MiTCR with a Q25 quality threshold and the strictest error-elimination algorithm. A nonparametric unseen species model with Euler transformation was used to estimate lower-bound total TCR beta diversity. TCRdb cleaned the public reads at Q25 with fastp, built clones with MiXCR and kept in-frame beta chains. Entries that share a CDR3 protein sequence are merged under the most common genes and DNA. Here the V and J calls rest on TCRdb's processing, not on the authors' analysis. The sample table lists roughly 1,000,000 distinct CDR3 sequences, around 27% of them with a count of one. The ten largest clones add up to about 0.69% of the sample.

Overall study results and their limits: Donor CMV infection status was unknown, potentially confounding age-related changes in expanded clonotypes. Observed TCR beta diversity per million T cells fell roughly linearly with age, and a significant reduction was already apparent by age around 40. The long-lived group showed more naive CD4+ T cells, fewer expanded clones and increased TCR diversity than the aged group, suggesting age selection. Estimates of total diversity from one million sequenced T cells were regarded as lower bounds and underestimates. Conclusive comparison of naive and antigen-experienced compartments was prevented by the profiling of bulk unsorted PBMCs. There was a strong correlation between observed TCR beta diversity and the percentage of naive T cells measured by flow cytometry.

This same sample was also part of a study on T cells of mothers and their children. The second investigation adds: Donors were nine systemically healthy Caucasian individuals: three mothers and their six children. cDNA synthesis used all of the extracted RNA, with 1.5 ug of RNA in each 15 ul reaction. Sample barcodes and 2-4 random nucleotides were added via the M1S primer in the second PCR. Over 8.5 million TCR beta CDR3 reads came from each mother, compared with millions of reads from each child. TCR recombination output is similarly shaped by thymic selection in related and unrelated pairs, with a minor effect exerted by inherited differences. Normalized repertoire overlap in related mother-child pairs was always slightly higher than in unrelated mother-child pairs, but the difference was never significant. Persistent microchimeric T cell clones were not detected, at a sensitivity of about 99 clones per million clonotypes. Deep NGS was used in the study to compare the TCR beta repertoires of mothers and children and to look for features that separate related mother-child pairs from unrelated individuals. Mothers averaged about 40 +/- 4 years of age and children averaged about 10 +/- 4 years. After adapters were ligated using NEBNext reagents, the libraries underwent 100+100 nt paired-end sequencing on an Illumina HiSeq 2000. To prevent cross-contamination, the mother and child libraries were prepared a month apart and were sequenced in separate runs. For each donor, between about 450,000 and 2,300,000 distinct TCR beta clonotypes were identified. Naive TCR beta clonotypes were estimated from low-frequency clonotypes matched to each donor's FACS-determined naive share, without sorting.

The clonotype was recovered from a girl aged 2-9 years in good health. Here the chain combines TRBV6-1 and TRBJ2-5, with the D gene not clear enough to name. The source material was blood. The CDR3 protein sequence reads: CASSDSAGVIYF. The nucleotide sequence reads TGTGCCAGCAGCGATAGTGCTGGGGTCATTTACTTC.